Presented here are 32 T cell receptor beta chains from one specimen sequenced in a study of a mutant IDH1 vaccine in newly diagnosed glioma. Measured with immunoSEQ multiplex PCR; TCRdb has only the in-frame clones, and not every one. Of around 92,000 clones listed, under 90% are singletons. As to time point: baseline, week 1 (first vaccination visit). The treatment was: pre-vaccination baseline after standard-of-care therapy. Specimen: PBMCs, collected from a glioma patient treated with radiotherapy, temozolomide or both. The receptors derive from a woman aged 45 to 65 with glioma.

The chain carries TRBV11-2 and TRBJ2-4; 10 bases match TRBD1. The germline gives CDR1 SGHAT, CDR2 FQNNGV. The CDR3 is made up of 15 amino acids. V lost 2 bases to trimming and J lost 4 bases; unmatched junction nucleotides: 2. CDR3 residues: CASSLRGQGKNIQYF. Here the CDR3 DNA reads TGTGCCAGCAGCTTACGGGGACAGGGGAAAAACATTCAGTACTTC.

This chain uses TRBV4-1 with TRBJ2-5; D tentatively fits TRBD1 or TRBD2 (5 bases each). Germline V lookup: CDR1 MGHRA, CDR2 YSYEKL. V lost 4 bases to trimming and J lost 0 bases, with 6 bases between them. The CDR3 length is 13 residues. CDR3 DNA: TGCGCCAGCAGCCGGGACCACCAAGAGACCCAGTACTTC. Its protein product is CASSRDHQETQYF.

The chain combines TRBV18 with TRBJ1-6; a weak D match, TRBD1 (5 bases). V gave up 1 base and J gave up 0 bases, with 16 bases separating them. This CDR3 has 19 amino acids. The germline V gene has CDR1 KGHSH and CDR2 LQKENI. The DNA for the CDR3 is TGTGCCAGCTCACCACGAGGTACAGGCCAGAGCTCCTATAATTCACCCCTCCACTTT. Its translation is CASSPRGTGQSSYNSPLHF.

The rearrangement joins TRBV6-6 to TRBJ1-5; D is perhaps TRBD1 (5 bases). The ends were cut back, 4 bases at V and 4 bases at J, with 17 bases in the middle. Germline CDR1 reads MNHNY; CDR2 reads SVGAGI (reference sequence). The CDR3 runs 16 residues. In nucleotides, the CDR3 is TGTGCCAGCAGTTTGGCCCGGCAGGGCTCAAATCAGCCCCAGCATTTT. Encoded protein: CASSLARQGSNQPQHF.

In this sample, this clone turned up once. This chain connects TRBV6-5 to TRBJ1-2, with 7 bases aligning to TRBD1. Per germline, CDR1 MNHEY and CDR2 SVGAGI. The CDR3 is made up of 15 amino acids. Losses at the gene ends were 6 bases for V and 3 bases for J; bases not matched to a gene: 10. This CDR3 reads CASSTTRGPDYGYTF. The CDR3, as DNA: TGTGCCAGCAGCACGACTAGGGGGCCGGACTATGGCTACACCTTC.

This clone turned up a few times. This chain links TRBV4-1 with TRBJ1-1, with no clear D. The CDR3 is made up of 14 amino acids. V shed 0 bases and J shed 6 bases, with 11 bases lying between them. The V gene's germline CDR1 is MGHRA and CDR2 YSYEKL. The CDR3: CASSQDMLKAEAFF. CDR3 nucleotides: TGCGCCAGCAGCCAAGATATGCTAAAGGCTGAAGCTTTCTTT.

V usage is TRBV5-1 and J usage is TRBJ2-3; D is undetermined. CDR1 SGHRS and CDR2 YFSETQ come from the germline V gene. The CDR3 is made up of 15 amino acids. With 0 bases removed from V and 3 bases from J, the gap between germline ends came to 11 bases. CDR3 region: CASSLEAGPTDTQYF. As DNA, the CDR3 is TGCGCCAGCAGCTTGGAGGCAGGCCCAACAGATACGCAGTATTTT.

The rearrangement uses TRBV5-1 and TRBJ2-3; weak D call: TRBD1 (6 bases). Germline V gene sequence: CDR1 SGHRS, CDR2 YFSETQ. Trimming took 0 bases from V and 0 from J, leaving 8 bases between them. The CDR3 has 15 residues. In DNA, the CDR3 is TGCGCCAGCAGCTTGGTTACAGGGAGCACAGATACGCAGTATTTT. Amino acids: CASSLVTGSTDTQYF.

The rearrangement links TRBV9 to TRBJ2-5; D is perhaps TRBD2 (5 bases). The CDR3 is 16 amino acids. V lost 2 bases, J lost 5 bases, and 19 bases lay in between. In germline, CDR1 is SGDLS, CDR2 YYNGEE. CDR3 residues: CASSVGYRGLGETQYF. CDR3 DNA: TGTGCCAGCAGCGTGGGTTATCGGGGTCTGGGTGAGACCCAGTACTTC.

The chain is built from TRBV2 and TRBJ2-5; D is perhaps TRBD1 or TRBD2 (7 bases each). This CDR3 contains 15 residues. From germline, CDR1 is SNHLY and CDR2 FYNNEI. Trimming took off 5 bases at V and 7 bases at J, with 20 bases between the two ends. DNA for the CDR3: TGTGCCAGCAGTCCCGAGAGCGGCAGGGGGGGGACCCAGTACTTC. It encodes CASSPESGRGGTQYF.

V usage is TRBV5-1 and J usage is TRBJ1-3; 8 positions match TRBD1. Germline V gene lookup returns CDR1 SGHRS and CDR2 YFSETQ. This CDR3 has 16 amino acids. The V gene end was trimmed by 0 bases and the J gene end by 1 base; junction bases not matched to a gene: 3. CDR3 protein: CASSLGTGMSGNTIYF. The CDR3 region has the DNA TGCGCCAGCAGCTTGGGGACAGGGATGTCTGGAAACACCATATATTTT.

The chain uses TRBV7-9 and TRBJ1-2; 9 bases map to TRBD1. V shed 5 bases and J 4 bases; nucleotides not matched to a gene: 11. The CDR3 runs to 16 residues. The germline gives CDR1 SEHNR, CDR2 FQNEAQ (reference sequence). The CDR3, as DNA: TGTGCCAGCAGCCCCATTGGACAGGGGAGGTCCTATGGCTACACCTTC. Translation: CASSPIGQGRSYGYTF.

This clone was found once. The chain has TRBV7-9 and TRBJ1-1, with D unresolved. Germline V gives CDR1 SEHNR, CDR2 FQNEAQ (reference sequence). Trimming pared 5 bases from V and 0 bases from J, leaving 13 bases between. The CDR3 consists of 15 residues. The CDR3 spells CASSPWQALNTEAFF. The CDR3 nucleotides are TGTGCCAGCAGCCCTTGGCAGGCTCTGAACACTGAAGCTTTCTTT.

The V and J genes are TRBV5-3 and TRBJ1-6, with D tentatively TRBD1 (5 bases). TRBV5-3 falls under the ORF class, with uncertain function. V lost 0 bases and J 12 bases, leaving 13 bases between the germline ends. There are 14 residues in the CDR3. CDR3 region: CARSLDRKVEPLHF. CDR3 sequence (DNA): TGTGCCAGAAGCTTGGACAGGAAGGTGGAACCCCTCCACTTT.

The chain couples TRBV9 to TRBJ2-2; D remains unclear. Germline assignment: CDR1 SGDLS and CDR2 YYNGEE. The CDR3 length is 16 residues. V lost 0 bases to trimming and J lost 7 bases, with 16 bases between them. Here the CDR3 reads CASSVDGFGKNGELFF. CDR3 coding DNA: TGTGCCAGCAGCGTAGACGGTTTTGGGAAGAACGGGGAGCTGTTTTTT. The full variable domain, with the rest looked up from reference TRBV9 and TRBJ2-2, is DSGVTQTPKHLITATGQRVTLRCSPRSGDLSVYWYQQSLDQGLQFLIQYYNGEERAKGNILERFSAQQFPDLHSELNLSSLELGDSALYFCASSVDGFGKNGELFFGEGSRLTVL.

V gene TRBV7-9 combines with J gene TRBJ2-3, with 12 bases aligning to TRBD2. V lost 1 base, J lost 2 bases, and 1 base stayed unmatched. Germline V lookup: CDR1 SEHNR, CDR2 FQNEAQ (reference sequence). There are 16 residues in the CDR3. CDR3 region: CASSLGLAGDTDTQYF. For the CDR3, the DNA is TGTGCCAGCAGCTTAGGACTAGCGGGGGACACAGATACGCAGTATTTT.

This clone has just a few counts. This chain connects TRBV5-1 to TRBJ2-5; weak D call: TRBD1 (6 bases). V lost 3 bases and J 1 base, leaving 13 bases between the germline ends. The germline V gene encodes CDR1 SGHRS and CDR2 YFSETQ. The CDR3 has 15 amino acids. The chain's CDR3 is CASSSASRGQETQYF. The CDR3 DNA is TGCGCCAGCAGCTCCGCCTCCAGGGGCCAAGAGACCCAGTACTTC. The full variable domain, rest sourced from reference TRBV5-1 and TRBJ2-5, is KAGVTQTPRYLIKTRGQQVTLSCSPISGHRSVSWYQQTPGQGLQFLFEYFSETQRNKGNFPGRFSGRQFSNSRSEMNVSTLELGDSALYLCASSSASRGQETQYFGPGTRLLVL.

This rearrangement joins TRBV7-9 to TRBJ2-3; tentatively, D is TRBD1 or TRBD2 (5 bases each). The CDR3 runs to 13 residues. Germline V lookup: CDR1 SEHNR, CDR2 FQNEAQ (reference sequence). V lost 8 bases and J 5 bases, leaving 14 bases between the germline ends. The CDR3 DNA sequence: TGTGCCAGCCGGGGCGGCAGTGGAGATACGCAGTATTTT. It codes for CASRGGSGDTQYF.

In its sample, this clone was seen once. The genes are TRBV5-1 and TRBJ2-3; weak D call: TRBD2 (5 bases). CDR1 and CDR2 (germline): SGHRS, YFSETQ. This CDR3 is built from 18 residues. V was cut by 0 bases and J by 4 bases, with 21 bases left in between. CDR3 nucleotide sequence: TGCGCCAGCAGCTTGGCCAACTGGGAGCGCAGAGTAGCAGATACGCAGTATTTT. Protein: CASSLANWERRVADTQYF.

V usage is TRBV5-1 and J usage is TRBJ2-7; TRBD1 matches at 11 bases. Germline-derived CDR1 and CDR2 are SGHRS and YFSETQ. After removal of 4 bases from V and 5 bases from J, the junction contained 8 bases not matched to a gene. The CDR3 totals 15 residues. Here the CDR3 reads CASSTGQGGSHEQYF. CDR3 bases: TGCGCCAGCAGCACGGGACAGGGGGGGTCCCACGAGCAGTACTTC.

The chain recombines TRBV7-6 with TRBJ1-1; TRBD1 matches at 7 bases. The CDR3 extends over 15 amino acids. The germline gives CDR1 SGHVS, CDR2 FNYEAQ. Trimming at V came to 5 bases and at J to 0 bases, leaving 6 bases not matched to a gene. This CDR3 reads CASSLGTALNTEAFF. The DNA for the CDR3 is TGTGCCAGCAGCCTGGGGACAGCCTTGAACACTGAAGCTTTCTTT.

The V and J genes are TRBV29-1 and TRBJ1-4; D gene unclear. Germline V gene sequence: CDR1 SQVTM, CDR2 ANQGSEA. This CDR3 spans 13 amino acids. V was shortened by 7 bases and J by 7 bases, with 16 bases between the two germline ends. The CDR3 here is CSGNYRAGEKLFF. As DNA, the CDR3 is TGCAGCGGGAACTACCGGGCCGGTGAAAAACTGTTTTTT.

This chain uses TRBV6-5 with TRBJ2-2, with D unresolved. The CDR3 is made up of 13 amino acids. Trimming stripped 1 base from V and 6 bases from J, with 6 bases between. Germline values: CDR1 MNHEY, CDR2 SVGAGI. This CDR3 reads CASSYYMSGELFF. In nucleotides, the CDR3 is TGTGCCAGCAGTTACTATATGTCCGGGGAGCTGTTTTTT.

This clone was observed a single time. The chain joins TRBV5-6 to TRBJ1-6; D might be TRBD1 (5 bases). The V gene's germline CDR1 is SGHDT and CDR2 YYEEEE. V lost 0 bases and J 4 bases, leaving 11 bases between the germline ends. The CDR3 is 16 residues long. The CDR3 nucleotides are TGTGCCAGCAGCTTGGAGGGACGTAATTATAATTCACCCCTCCACTTT. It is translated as CASSLEGRNYNSPLHF.

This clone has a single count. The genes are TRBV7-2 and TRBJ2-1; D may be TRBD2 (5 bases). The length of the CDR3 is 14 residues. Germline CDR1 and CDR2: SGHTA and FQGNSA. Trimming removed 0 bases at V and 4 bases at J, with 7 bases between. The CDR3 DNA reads TGTGCCAGCAGCTTAGCCGGGGAATACAATGAGCAGTTCTTC. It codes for CASSLAGEYNEQFF.

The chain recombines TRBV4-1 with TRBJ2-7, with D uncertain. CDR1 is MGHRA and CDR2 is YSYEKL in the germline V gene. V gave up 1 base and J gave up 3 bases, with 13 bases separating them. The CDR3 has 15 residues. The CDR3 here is CASSQGTGSFYEQYF. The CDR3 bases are TGCGCCAGCAGCCAAGGTACGGGCAGCTTCTACGAGCAGTACTTC.

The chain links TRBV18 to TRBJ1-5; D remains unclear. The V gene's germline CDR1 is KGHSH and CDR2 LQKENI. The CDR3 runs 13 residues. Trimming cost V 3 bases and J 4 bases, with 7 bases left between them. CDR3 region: CASSPLKNQPQHF. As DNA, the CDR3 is TGTGCCAGCTCACCCCTGAAGAATCAGCCCCAGCATTTT.

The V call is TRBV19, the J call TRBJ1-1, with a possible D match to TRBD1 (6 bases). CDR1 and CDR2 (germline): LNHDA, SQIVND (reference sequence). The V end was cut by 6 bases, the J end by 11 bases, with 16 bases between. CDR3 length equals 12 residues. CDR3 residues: CASSSTGKRAFF. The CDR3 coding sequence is TGTGCCAGTAGCTCAACAGGGAAGAGGGCTTTCTTT. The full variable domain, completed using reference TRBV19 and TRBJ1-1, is DGGITQSPKYLFRKEGQNVTLSCEQNLNHDAMYWYRQDPGQGLRLIYYSQIVNDFQKGDIAEGYSVSREKKESFPLTVTSAQKNPTAFYLCASSSTGKRAFFGQGTRLTVV.

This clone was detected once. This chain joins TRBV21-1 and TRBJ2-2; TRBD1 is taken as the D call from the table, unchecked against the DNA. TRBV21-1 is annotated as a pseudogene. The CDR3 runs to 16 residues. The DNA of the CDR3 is TGTGCCAGCAGCCGACGTCCTACCAGGGGTGTCGGGGAGCTGTTTTTT. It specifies CASSRRPTRGVGELFF.

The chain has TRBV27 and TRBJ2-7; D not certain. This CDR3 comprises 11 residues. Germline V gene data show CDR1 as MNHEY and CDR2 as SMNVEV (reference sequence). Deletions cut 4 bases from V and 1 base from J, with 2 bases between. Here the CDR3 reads CASSSSYEQYF. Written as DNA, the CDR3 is TGTGCCAGCAGTTCTTCCTACGAGCAGTACTTC.

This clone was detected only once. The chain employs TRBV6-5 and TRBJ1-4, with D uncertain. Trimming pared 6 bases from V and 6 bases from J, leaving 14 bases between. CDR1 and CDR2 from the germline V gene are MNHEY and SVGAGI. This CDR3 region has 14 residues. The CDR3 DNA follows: TGTGCCAGCAGCCGGTTGGGTAGGGATGAAAAACTGTTTTTT. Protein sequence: CASSRLGRDEKLFF.

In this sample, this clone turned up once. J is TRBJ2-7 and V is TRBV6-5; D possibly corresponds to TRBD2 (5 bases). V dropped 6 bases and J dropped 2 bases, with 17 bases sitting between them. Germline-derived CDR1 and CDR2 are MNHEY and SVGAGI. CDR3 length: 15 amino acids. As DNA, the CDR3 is TGTGCCAGCAGACTACGAGGGCGAGAGACCTACGAGCAGTACTTC. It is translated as CASRLRGRETYEQYF.